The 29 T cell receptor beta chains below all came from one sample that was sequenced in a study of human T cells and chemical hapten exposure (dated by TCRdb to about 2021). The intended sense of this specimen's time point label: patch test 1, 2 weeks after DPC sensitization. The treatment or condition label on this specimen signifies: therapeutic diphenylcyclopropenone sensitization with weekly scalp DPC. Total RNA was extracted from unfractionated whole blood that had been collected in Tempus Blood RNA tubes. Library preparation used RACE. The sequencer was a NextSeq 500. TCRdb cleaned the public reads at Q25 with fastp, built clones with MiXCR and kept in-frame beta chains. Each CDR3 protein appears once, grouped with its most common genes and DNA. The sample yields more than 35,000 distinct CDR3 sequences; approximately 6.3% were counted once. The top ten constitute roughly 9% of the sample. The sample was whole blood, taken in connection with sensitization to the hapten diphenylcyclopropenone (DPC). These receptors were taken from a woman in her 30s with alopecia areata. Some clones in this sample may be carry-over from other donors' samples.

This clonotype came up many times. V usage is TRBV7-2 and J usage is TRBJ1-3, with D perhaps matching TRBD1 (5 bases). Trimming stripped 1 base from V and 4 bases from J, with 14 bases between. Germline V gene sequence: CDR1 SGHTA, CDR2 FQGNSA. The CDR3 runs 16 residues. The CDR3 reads CASSLGAGRGGNTIYF. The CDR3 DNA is TGTGCCAGCAGCTTAGGCGCGGGGCGTGGAGGAAACACCATATATTTT.

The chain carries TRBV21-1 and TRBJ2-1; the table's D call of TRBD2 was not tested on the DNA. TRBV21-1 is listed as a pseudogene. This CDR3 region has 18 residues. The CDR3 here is CASSKEEGSDSSYNEQFF. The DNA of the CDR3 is TGTGCCAGTAGCAAAGAGGAGGGAAGCGATAGCTCCTACAATGAGCAGTTCTTC.

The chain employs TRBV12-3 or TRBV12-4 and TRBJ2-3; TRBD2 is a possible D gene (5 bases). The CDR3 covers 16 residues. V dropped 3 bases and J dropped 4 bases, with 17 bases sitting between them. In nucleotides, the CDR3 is TGTGCCAGCAGTTTCCCGGCCACTAGTAACCCAGATACGCAGTATTTT. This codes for CASSFPATSNPDTQYF.

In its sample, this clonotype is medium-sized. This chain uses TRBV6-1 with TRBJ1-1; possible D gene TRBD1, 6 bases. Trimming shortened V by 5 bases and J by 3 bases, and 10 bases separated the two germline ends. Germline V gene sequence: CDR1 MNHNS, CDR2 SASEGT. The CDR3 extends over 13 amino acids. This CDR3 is CASSTGRHTEAFF. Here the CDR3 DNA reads TGTGCCAGCAGTACAGGGAGGCACACTGAAGCTTTCTTT.

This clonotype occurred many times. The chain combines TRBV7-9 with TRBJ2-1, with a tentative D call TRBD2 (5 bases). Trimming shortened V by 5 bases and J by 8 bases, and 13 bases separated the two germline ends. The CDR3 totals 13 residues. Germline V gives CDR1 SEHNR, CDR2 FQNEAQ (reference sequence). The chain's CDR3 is CASSPISGDEQFF. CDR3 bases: TGTGCCAGCAGCCCGATTTCCGGGGATGAGCAGTTCTTC. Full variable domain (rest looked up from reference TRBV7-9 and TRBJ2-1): DTGVSQNPRHKITKRGQNVTFRCDPISEHNRLYWYRQTLGQGPEFLTYFQNEAQLEKSRLLSDRFSAERPKGSFSTLEIQRTEQGDSAMYLCASSPISGDEQFFGPGTRLTVL.

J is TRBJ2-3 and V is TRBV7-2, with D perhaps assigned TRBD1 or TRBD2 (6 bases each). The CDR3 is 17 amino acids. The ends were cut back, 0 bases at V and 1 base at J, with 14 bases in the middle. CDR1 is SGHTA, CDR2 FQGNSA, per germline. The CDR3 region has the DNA TGTGCCAGCAGCTTAGCGGGGGGCGTTTCCGGCACAGATACGCAGTATTTT. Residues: CASSLAGGVSGTDTQYF.

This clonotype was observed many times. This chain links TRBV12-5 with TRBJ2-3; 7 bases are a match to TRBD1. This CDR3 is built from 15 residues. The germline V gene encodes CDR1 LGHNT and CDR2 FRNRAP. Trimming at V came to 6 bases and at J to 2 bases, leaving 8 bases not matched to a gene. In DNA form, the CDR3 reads TGTGCTAGTGGCTCCGGGACAGCCAACACAGATACGCAGTATTTT. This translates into CASGSGTANTDTQYF.

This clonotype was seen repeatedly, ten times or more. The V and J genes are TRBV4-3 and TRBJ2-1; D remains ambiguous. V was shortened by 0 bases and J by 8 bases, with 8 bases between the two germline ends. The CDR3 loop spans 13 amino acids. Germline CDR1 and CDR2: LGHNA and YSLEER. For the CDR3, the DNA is TGCGCCAGCAGCCAAGAGGGTTCACATGAGCAGTTCTTC. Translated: CASSQEGSHEQFF.

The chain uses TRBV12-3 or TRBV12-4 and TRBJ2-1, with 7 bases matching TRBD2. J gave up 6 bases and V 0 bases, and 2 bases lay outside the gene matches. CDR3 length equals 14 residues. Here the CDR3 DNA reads TGTGCCAGCAGTTTAGCGGGGGGGGGCAATGAGCAGTTCTTC. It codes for CASSLAGGGNEQFF.

CDR3 DNA sequence: TGTGCCTGGACTAGAGGGGTTTACGAGCAGTACTTC. This sequence encodes CAWTRGVYEQYF. The chain links TRBV30 to TRBJ2-7, with D perhaps matching TRBD1 or TRBD2 (5 bases each). Germline V lookup: CDR1 GTSNPN, CDR2 SVGIG (reference sequence). This CDR3 has 12 residues. Trimming cost V 4 bases and J 4 bases, with 11 bases left between them.

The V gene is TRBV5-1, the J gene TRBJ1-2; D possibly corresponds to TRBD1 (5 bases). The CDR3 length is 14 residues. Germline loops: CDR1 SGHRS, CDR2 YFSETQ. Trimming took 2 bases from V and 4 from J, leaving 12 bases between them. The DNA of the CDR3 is TGCGCCAGCAGCTTAGAGGGGAGGTCCTATGGCTACACCTTC. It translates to CASSLEGRSYGYTF.

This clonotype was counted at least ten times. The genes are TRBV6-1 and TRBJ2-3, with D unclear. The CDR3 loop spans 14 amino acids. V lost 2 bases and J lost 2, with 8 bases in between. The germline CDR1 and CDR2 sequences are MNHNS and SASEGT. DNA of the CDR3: TGTGCCAGCAGTGAAATCGTGATCACAGATACGCAGTATTTT. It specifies CASSEIVITDTQYF.

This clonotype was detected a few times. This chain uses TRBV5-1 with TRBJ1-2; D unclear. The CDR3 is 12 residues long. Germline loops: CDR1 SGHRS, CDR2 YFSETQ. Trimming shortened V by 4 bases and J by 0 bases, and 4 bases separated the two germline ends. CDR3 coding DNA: TGCGCCAGCAGCGAATCTAACTATGGCTACACCTTC. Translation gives CASSESNYGYTF.

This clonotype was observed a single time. The CDR3 nucleotides read TGCGCCAGCAGCTTGTTGTCTCGGGGCGCGGGGGGCACTGAAGCTTTCTTT. Translating gives CASSLLSRGAGGTEAFF. The chain uses TRBV5-1 and TRBJ1-1; D possibly corresponds to TRBD1 (5 bases). The CDR3 is 17 residues long. Trimming shortened V by 1 base and J by 4 bases, and 20 bases separated the two germline ends. Per the germline V gene, CDR1 is SGHRS and CDR2 is YFSETQ.

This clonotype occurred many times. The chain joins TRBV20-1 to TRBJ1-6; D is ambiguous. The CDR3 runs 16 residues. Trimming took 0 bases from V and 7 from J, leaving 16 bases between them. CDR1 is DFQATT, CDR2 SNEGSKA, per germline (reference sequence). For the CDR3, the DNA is TGCAGTGCTAGAGATAGGATGGGAAGTAACAATTCACCCCTCCACTTT. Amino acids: CSARDRMGSNNSPLHF.

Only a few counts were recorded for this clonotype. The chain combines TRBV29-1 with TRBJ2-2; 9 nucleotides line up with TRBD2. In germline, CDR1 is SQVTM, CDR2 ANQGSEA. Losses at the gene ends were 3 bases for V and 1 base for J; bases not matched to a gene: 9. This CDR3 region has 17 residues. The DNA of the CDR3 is TGCAGCGTTGAGTATGGCGGGGGGGCACGGAACACCGGGGAGCTGTTTTTT. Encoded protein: CSVEYGGGARNTGELFF.

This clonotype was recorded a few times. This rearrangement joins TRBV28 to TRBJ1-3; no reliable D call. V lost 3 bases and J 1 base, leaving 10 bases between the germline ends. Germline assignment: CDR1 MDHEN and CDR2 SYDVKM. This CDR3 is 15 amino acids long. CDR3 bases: TGTGCCAGCAGTTTGGCTGGGTCGTCTGGAAACACCATATATTTT. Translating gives CASSLAGSSGNTIYF.

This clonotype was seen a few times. The CDR3 DNA is TGCGCCAGCAGCTTGGTGGCCAGCGAAGAGACCCAGTACTTC. Its protein is CASSLVASEETQYF. The rearrangement joins TRBV5-1 to TRBJ2-5; D ambiguous. This CDR3 is built from 14 residues. Germline V gene data show CDR1 as SGHRS and CDR2 as YFSETQ. The V and J ends lost 0 bases and 3 bases respectively, with 9 bases between them.

In DNA form, the CDR3 reads TGTGCCAGCAGCTCCGGGGCAGGGGGGGACACCATATATTTT. It specifies CASSSGAGGDTIYF. The chain links TRBV12-3 or TRBV12-4 to TRBJ1-3; TRBD1 aligns across 7 bases. With 6 bases clipped from V and 8 bases from J, the junction kept 10 bases outside the gene matches. The CDR3 spans 14 residues.

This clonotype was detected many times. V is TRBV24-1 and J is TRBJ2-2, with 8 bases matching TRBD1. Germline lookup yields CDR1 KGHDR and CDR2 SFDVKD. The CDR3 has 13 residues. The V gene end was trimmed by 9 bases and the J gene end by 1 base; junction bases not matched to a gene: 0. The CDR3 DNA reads TGTGCCACCGGGACAGGGAACACCGGGGAGCTGTTTTTT. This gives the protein CATGTGNTGELFF.

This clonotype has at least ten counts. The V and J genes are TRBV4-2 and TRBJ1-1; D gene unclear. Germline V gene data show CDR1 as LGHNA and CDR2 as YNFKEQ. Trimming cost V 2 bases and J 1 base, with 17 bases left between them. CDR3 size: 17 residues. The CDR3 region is CASSQRILGRENTEAFF. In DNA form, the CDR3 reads TGTGCCAGCAGCCAAAGGATCCTTGGACGGGAGAACACTGAAGCTTTCTTT.

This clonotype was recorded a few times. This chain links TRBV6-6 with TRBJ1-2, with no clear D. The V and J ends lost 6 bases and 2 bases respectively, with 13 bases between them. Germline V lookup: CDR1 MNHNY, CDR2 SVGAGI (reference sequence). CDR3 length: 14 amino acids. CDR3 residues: CASSPDRRNYGYTF. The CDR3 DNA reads TGTGCCAGCAGCCCCGACCGGCGAAACTATGGCTACACCTTC.

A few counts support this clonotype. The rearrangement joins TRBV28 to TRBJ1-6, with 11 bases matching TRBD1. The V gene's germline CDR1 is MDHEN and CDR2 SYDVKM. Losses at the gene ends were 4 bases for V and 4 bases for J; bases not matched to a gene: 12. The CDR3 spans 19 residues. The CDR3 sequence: CASSSPSPGQGEYNSPLHF. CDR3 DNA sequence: TGTGCCAGCAGTTCGCCATCTCCGGGACAGGGGGAGTATAATTCACCCCTCCACTTT.

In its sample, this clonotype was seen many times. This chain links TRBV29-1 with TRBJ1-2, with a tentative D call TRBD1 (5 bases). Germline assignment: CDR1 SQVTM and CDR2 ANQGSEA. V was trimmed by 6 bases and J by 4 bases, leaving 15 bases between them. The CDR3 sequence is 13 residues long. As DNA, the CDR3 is TGCAGCGTAGCCAGACAGAGTGTCTATGGCTACACCTTC. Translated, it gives CSVARQSVYGYTF.

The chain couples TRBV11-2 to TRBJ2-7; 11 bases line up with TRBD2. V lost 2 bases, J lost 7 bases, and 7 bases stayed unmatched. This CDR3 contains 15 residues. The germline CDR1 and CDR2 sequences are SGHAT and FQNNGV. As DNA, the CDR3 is TGTGCCAGCAGCTTAACTAGCGGGGGCTTGGGGGAGCAGTACTTC. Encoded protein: CASSLTSGGLGEQYF.

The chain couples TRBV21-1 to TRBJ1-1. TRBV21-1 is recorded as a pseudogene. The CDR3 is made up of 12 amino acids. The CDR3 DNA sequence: TGTGCCAGCGCGGATATATTTCCTGAAGCTTTCTTT. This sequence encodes CASADIFPEAFF.

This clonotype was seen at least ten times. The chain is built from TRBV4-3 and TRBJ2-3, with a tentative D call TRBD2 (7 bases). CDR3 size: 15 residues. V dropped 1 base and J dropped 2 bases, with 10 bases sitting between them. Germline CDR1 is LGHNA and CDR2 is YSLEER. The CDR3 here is CASSQVGGLTDTQYF. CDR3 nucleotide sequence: TGCGCCAGCAGCCAAGTGGGGGGGCTCACAGATACGCAGTATTTT.

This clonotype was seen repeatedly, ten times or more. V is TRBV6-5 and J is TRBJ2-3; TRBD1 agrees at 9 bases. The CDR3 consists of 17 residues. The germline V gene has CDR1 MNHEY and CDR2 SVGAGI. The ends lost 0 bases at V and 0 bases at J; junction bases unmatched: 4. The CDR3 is CASSYSIGTGSTDTQYF. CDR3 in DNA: TGTGCCAGCAGTTACTCCATCGGGACAGGGAGCACAGATACGCAGTATTTT.

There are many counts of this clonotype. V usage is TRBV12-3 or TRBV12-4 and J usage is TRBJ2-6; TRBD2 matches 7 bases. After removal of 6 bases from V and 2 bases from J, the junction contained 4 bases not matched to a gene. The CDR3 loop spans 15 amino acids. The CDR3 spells CASRVREAGANVLTF. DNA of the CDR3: TGTGCCAGCAGGGTTCGGGAGGCTGGGGCCAACGTCCTGACTTTC.